The next 3 T cell receptor beta chains were all read from a single sample in a study of blood T cell repertoires in COVID-19. Measured with immunoSEQ multiplex PCR; TCRdb has only the in-frame clones, and not every one. The table records roughly 170,000 clones, nearly 80% of them present only once. Sequenced material: peripheral blood. The receptors were sampled from a woman aged 70-85 years with acute or convalescent COVID-19.

The CDR3 nucleotides are TGTGCCAGCAGCTTGGAGGGGGGGGCTATCAATGAGCAGTTCTTC. Translating it yields CASSLEGGAINEQFF. The chain links TRBV5-4 to TRBJ2-1, with D perhaps matching TRBD2 (7 bases). Trimming shortened V by 0 bases and J by 6 bases, and 13 bases separated the two germline ends. In germline, CDR1 is SGHNT, CDR2 YYREEE (reference sequence). The CDR3 is 15 residues long. The variable domain in full, completed from reference TRBV5-4 and TRBJ2-1, reads ETGVTQSPTHLIKTRGQQVTLRCSSQSGHNTVSWYQQALGQGPQFIFQYYREEENGRGNFPPRFSGLQFPNYSSELNVNALELDDSALYLCASSLEGGAINEQFFGPGTRLTVL.

This rearrangement joins TRBV5-6 to TRBJ2-1; 7 nucleotides match TRBD2. This CDR3 comprises 15 residues. Trimming cost V 0 bases and J 5 bases; bases outside gene matches: 5. Germline V gene lookup returns CDR1 SGHDT and CDR2 YYEEEE. The CDR3 protein is CASSLEASGHNEQFF. The DNA of the CDR3 is TGTGCCAGCAGCTTGGAAGCTAGCGGTCACAATGAGCAGTTCTTC.

The chain employs TRBV5-4 and TRBJ2-3; weak D call: TRBD2 (6 bases). Trimming left V 0 bases short and J 1 base short, with 9 bases between. The CDR3 loop spans 15 amino acids. Germline V lookup: CDR1 SGHNT, CDR2 YYREEE (reference sequence). CDR3: CASSLAGGGTDTQYF. DNA for the CDR3: TGTGCCAGCAGCTTGGCCGGGGGAGGCACAGATACGCAGTATTTT.